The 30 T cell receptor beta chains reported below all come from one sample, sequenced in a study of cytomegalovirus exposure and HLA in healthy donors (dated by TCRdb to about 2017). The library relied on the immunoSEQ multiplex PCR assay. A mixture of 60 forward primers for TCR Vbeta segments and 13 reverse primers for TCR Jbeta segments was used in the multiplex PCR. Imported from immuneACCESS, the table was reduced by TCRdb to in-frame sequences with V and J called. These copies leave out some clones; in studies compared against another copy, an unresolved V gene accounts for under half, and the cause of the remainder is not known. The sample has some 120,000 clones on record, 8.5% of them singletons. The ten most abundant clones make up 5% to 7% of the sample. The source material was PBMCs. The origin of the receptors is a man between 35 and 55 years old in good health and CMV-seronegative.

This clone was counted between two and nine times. CDR3 DNA: TGTGCCAGCGCCGAAGGGACAACCTCTGGAAACACCATATATTTT. Residues: CASAEGTTSGNTIYF. The V gene is TRBV2, the J gene TRBJ1-3; possible D gene TRBD1, 6 bases. CDR3 length: 15 residues. Trimming took 8 bases from V and 0 from J, leaving 14 bases between them. Germline loops: CDR1 SNHLY, CDR2 FYNNEI.

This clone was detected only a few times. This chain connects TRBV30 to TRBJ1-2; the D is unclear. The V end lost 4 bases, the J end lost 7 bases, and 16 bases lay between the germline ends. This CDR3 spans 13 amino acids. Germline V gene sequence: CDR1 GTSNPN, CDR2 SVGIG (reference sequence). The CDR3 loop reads CAWTLLVDFGYTF. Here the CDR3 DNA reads TGTGCCTGGACCCTTCTGGTGGACTTTGGCTACACCTTC. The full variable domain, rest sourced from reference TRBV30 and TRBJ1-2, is SQTIHQWPATLVQPVGSPLSLECTVEGTSNPNLYWYRQAAGRGLQLLFYSVGIGQISSEVPQNLSASRPQDRQFILSSKKLLLSDSGFYLCAWTLLVDFGYTFGSGTRLTVV.

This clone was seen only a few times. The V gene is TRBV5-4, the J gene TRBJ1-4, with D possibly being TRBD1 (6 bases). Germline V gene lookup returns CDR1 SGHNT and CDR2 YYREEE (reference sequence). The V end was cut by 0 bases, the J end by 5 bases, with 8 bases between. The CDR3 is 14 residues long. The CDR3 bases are TGTGCCAGCAGCTTGGGGGGGGGCAATGAAAAACTGTTTTTT. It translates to CASSLGGGNEKLFF.

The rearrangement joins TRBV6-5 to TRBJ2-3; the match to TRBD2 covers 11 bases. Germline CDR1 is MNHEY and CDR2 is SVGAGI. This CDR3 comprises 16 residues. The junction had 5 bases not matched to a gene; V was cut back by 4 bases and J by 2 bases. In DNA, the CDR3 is TGTGCCAGCAGTTCTAGCGGGGGGCTTTACACAGATACGCAGTATTTT. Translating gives CASSSSGGLYTDTQYF.

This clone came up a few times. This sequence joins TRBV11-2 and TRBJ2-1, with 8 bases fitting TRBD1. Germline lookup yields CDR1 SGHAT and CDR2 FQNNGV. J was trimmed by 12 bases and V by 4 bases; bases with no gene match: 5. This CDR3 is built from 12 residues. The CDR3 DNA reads TGTGCCAGCAGCTCGACAGGGGTCGCGCAGTTCTTC. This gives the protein CASSSTGVAQFF.

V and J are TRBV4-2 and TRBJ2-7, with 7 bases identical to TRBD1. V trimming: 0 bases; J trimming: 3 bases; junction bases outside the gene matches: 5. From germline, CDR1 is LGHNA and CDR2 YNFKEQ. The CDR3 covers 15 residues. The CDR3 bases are TGTGCCAGCAGCCAAGAGCCGGGACAGAACTACGAGCAGTACTTC. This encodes CASSQEPGQNYEQYF.

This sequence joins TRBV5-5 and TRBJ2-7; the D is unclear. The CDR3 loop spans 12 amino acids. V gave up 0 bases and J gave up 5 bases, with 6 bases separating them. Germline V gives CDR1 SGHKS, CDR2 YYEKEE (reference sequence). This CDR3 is CASSLAGDEQYF. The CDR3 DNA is TGTGCCAGCAGCTTGGCAGGTGACGAGCAGTACTTC.

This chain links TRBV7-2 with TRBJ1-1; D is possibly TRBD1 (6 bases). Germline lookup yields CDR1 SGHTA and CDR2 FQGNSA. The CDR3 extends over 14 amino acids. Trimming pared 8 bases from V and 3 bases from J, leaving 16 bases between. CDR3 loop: CASGRDTGYTEAFF. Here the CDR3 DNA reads TGTGCCAGCGGTAGGGACACCGGCTACACTGAAGCTTTCTTT.

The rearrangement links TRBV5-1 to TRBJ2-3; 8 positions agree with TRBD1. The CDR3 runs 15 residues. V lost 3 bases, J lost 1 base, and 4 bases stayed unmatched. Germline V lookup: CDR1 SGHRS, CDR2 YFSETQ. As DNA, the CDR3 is TGCGCCAGCAGCTCGACAGGGGCTCGCACAGATACGCAGTATTTT. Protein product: CASSSTGARTDTQYF.

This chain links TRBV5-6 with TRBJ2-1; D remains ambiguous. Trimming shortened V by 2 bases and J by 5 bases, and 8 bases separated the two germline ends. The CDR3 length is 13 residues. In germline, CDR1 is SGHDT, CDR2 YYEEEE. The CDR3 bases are TGTGCCAGCAGCTTATCCGGAGACAATGAGCAGTTCTTC. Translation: CASSLSGDNEQFF.

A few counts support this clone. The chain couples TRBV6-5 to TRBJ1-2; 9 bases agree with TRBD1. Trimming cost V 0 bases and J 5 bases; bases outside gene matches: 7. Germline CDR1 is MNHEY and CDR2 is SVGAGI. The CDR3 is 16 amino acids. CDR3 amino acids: CASSYSPTGTGYGYTF. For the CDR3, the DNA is TGTGCCAGCAGTTACTCGCCAACCGGGACAGGGTATGGCTACACCTTC.

For the CDR3, the DNA is TGCGCCAGCAGCTTTCTTCCGGGACAGGGGGCTGAAGCTTTCTTT. Translated, it gives CASSFLPGQGAEAFF. The gene calls are TRBV5-1 and TRBJ1-1; 11 bases align to TRBD1. Germline-derived CDR1 and CDR2 are SGHRS and YFSETQ. V was clipped by 2 bases and J by 6 bases; unmatched bases: 6. The CDR3 contains 15 residues.

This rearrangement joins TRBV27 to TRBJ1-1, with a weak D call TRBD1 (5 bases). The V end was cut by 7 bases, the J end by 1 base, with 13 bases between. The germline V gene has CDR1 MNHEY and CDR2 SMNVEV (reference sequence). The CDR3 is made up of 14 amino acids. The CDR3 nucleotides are TGTGCCAGCACTCAAAGGCAGGGGAACACTGAAGCTTTCTTT. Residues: CASTQRQGNTEAFF.

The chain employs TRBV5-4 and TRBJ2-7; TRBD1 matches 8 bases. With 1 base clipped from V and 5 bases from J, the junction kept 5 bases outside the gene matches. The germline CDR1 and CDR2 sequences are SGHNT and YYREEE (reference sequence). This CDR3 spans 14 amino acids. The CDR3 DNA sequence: TGTGCCAGCAGCTTGTTAGGACAGGGAGACGAGCAGTACTTC. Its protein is CASSLLGQGDEQYF.

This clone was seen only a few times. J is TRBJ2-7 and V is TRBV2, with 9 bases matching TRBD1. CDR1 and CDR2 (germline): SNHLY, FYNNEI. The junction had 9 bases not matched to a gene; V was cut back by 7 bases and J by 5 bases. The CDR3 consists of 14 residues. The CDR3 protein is CASKGTGSLHEQYF. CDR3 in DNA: TGTGCCAGCAAAGGGACAGGGAGTCTCCACGAGCAGTACTTC. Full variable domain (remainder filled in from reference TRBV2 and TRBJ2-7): EPEVTQTPSHQVTQMGQEVILRCVPISNHLYFYWYRQILGQKVEFLVSFYNNEISEKSEIFDDQFSVERPDGSNFTLKIRSTKLEDSAMYFCASKGTGSLHEQYFGPGTRLTVT.

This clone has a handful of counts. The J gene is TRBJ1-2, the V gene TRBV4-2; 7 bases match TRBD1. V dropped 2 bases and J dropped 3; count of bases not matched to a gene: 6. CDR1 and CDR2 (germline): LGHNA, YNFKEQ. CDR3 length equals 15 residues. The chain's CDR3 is CASSQLKGAYYGYTF. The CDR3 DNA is TGTGCCAGCAGCCAATTAAAGGGGGCGTACTATGGCTACACCTTC.

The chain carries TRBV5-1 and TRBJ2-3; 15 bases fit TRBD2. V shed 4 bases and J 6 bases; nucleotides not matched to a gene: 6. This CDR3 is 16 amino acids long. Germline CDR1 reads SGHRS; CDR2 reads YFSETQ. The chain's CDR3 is CASSRTSGGAQDTQYF. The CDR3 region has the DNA TGCGCCAGCAGCCGGACTAGCGGGGGGGCGCAGGATACGCAGTATTTT. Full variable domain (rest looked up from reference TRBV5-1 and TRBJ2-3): KAGVTQTPRYLIKTRGQQVTLSCSPISGHRSVSWYQQTPGQGLQFLFEYFSETQRNKGNFPGRFSGRQFSNSRSEMNVSTLELGDSALYLCASSRTSGGAQDTQYFGPGTRLTVL.

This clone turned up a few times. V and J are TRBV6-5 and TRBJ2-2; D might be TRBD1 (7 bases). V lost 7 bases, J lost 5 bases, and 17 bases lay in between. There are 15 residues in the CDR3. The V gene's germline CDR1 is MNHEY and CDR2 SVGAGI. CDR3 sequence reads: CASTEGARGTGELFF. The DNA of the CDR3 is TGTGCCAGCACCGAGGGGGCGCGGGGAACCGGGGAGCTGTTTTTT.

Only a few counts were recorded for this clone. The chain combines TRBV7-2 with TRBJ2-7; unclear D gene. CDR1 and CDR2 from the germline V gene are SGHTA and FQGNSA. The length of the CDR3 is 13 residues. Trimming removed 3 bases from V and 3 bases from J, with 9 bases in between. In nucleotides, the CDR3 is TGTGCCAGCAGCTTGATAGAGAGCTACGAGCAGTACTTC. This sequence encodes CASSLIESYEQYF.

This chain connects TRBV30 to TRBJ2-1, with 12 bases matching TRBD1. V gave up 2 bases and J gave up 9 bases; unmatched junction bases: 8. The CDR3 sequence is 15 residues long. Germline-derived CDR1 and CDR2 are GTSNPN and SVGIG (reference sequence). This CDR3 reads CAWSLGTGGFSEQFF. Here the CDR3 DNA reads TGTGCCTGGAGTCTCGGGACAGGGGGCTTCAGTGAGCAGTTCTTC. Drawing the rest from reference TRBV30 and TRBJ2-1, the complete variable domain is SQTIHQWPATLVQPVGSPLSLECTVEGTSNPNLYWYRQAAGRGLQLLFYSVGIGQISSEVPQNLSASRPQDRQFILSSKKLLLSDSGFYLCAWSLGTGGFSEQFFGPGTRLTVL.

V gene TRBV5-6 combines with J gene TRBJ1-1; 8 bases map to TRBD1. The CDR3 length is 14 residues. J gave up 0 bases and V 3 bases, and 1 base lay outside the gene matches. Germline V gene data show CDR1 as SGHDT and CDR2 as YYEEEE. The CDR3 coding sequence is TGTGCCAGCAGCTCGGACAGGGTGAACACTGAAGCTTTCTTT. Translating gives CASSSDRVNTEAFF.

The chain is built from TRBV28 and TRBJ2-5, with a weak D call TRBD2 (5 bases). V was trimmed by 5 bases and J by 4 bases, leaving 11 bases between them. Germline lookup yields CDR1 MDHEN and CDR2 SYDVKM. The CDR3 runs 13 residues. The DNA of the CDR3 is TGTGCCAGCAGTCCCCCGGGGTTAGAGACCCAGTACTTC. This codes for CASSPPGLETQYF.

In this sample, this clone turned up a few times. As DNA, the CDR3 is TGTGCCATCAGCGGTGGACAGACCGTAAACACCGGGGAGCTGTTTTTT. It yields the protein CAISGGQTVNTGELFF. The chain combines TRBV10-3 with TRBJ2-2; D is possibly TRBD1 (6 bases). CDR1 ENHRY and CDR2 SYGVKD come from the germline V gene. CDR3 length: 16 residues. Trimming shortened V by 6 bases and J by 2 bases, and 16 bases separated the two germline ends.

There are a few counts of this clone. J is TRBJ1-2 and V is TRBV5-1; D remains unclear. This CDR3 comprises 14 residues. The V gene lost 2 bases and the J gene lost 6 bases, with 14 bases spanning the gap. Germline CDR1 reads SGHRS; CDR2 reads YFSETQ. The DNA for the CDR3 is TGCGCCAGCAGCTTTGACGCGGTGGCTGATGGCTACACCTTC. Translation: CASSFDAVADGYTF.

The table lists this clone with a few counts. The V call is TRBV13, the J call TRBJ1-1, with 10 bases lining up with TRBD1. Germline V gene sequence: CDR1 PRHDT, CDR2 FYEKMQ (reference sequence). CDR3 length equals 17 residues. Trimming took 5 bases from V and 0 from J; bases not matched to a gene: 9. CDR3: CASSPSGDRGLNTEAFF. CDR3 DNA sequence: TGTGCCAGCAGCCCTTCGGGGGACAGGGGACTGAACACTGAAGCTTTCTTT.

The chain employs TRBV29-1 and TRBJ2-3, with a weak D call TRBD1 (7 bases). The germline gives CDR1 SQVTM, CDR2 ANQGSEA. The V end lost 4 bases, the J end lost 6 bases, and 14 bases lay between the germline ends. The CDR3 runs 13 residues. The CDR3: CSVGRGLTDTQYF. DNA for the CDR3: TGCAGCGTTGGGAGGGGGCTAACGGATACGCAGTATTTT.

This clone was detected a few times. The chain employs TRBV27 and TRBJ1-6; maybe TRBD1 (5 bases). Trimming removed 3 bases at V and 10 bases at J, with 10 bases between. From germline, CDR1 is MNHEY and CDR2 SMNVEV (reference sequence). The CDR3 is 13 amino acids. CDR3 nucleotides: TGTGCCAGCAGTTTTGGCAGGGAATCACCCCTCCACTTT. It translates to CASSFGRESPLHF.

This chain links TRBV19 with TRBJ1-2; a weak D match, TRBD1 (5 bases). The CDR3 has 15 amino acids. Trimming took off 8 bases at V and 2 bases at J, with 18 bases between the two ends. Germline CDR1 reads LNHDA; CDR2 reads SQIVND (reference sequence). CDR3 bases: TGTGCCAGTGGGTTTGGGGGGATTGGGAACTATGGCTACACCTTC. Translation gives CASGFGGIGNYGYTF.

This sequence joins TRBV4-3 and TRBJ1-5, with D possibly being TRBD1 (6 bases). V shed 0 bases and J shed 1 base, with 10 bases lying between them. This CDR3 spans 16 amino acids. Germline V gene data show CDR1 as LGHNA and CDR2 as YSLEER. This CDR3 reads CASSQETGPSNQPQHF. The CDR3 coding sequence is TGCGCCAGCAGCCAAGAGACAGGACCCAGCAATCAGCCCCAGCATTTT.

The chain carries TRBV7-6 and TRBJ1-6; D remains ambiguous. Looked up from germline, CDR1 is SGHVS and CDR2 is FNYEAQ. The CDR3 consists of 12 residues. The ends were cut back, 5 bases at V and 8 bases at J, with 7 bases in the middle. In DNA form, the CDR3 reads TGTGCCAGCAGCCTCCGAGATTCACCCCTCCACTTT. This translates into CASSLRDSPLHF.